This T cell receptor (beta chain) originates from a study of blood T cell repertoires in COVID-19. Study-wide background: From T cells, B-cell-depleted T cells, or PBMCs came the material, which was cDNA or gDNA.

Authors' data handling: Amplification from reference gene primers served as the basis for estimated nucleated cell counts. The protocol was immunoSEQ multiplex PCR, while the TCRdb copy is restricted to in-frame clones and leaves out a portion. V, J and clone size reflect that table, while D and trimming were determined from the DNA. Among roughly 150,000 clones listed, roughly 80% were seen once. Germline CDR1 SEHNR, CDR2 FQNEAQ (reference sequence). The CDR3 runs to 13 residues. J was trimmed by 8 bases and V by 5 bases; bases with no gene match: 3. Specimen: peripheral blood. This rearrangement joins TRBV7-9 to TRBJ1-4; 9 bases match TRBD1. This TCR derives from an elderly woman with acute or convalescent COVID-19. The CDR3 reads CASSPGTGEKLFF. The CDR3 DNA is TGTGCCAGCAGCCCAGGGACAGGGGAAAAACTGTTTTTT.